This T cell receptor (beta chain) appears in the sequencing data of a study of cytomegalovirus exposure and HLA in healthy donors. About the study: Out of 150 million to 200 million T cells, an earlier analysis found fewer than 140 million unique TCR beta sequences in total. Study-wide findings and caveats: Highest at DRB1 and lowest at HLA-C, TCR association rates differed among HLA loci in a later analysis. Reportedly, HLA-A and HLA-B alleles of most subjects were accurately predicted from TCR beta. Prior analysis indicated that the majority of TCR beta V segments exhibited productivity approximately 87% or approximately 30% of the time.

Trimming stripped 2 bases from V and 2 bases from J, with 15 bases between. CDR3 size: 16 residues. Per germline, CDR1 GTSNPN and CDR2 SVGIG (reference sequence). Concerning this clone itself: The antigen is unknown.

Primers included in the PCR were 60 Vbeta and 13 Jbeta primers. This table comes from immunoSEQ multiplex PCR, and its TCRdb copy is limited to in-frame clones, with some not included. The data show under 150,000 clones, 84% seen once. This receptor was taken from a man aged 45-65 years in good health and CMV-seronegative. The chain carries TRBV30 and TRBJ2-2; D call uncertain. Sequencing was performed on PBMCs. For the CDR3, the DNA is TGTGCCTGGAGTCGGCGGATCACCCTCAACACCGGGGAGCTGTTTTTT. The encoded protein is CAWSRRITLNTGELFF.